This T cell receptor (beta chain) was obtained from a study of human T cells and chemical hapten exposure. Turning to the study itself: The patients were mostly female; they had alopecia areata, totalis or universalis.

TCRdb independently ran MiXCR on the RACE reads; one entry per CDR3 protein. The data show about 120,000 distinct CDR3 sequences, about an eighth seen once. The sample's time point: patch test 1, 2 weeks after DPC sensitization. The sample's treatment: therapeutic diphenylcyclopropenone sensitization with weekly scalp DPC. This CDR3 has 15 amino acids. V gave up 0 bases and J gave up 0 bases, with 9 bases separating them. Germline V gene sequence: CDR1 DFQATT, CDR2 SNEGSKA (reference sequence). The source material was whole blood, sampled in connection with sensitization to the hapten diphenylcyclopropenone (DPC). The V gene is TRBV20-1, the J gene TRBJ1-3; D remains ambiguous. The source of this sequence is a man aged 18 to 30 with alopecia areata. Some clones in this sample may be carry-over from other donors' samples. The CDR3 DNA sequence: TGCAGTGCTAGAGATCGTGGGTACTCTGGAAACACCATATATTTT. Protein product: CSARDRGYSGNTIYF.